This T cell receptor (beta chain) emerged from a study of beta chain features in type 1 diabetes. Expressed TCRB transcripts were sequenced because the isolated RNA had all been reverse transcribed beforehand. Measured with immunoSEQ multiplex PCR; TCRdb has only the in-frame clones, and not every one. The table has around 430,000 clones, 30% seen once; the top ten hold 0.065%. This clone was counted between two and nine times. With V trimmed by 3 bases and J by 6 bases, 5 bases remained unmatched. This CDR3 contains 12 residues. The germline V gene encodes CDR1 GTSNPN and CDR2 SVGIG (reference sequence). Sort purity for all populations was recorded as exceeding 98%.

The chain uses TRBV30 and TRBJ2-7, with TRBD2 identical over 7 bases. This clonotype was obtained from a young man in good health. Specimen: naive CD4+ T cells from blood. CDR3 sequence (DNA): TGTGCCTGGAGAAGGGAGGGGTCCGAGCAGTACTTC. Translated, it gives CAWRREGSEQYF. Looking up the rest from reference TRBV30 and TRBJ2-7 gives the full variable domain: SQTIHQWPATLVQPVGSPLSLECTVEGTSNPNLYWYRQAAGRGLQLLFYSVGIGQISSEVPQNLSASRPQDRQFILSSKKLLLSDSGFYLCAWRREGSEQYFGPGTRLTVT.